This T cell receptor beta chain was retrieved from a study of identical twins (dated by TCRdb to about 2016). Describing the broader study: TCR alpha and beta repertoires from monozygotic twins, unrelated adults of various ages and cord blood were deep-sequenced to test whether fetal clonotypes persist. To rule out contamination, replicate twin experiments were performed at different times with different library preparation protocols.

All donors were healthy Caucasians. Three pairs of female monozygotic twins, all aged about 18 to 30 years, were included in the twin cohort. Miltenyi CD45RO+ enrichment and human naive T-cell isolation kits were used to isolate memory (CD45RO+) and naive T cells from PBMC. Broader findings and caveats from the paper: Out-of-frame TCR alpha sequences shared between twins showed an excess of low generation-probability sequences compared with coincidental sharing between unrelated individuals. Zero-insertion analyses could be partly confounded by invariant T cells such as MAIT and iNKT, although diverse VJ usage argued against such confounding for most clonotypes. Fewer insertions were carried by abundant cord blood beta clonotypes, a similar but weaker trend appeared in young adult naive repertoires, and no such trend appeared in memory repertoires. In monozygotic twins, out-of-frame TCR alpha sharing was systematically underestimated by recombination models, although the models agreed with sharing between unrelated individuals. In beta out-of-frame sequences, excess twin sharing was weaker, because having fewer shared sequences lowered the signal-to-noise ratio. Because the same donors could not be followed over many years, the conclusions relied on cross-sectional statistical analysis.

V was cut back by 4 bases and J by 0 bases, leaving a gap of 7 bases between them. The CDR3 measures 15 amino acids from cysteine to phenylalanine. Kept here is only the CDR3 DNA, which spans 45 bases and is read in frame from base 1. CDR1 is given as ENHRY and CDR2 as SYGVKD, both from the germline V gene. Library prep was done by 5' RACE. The instrument given in TCRdb is Illumina HiSeq 2000. Template switching added a universal primer binding site, and the final cDNA carried a unique molecular identifier that allowed TCR cDNA molecules to be counted accurately. Specific primers in the conserved constant-segment region were used to synthesize first-strand cDNA for the TCR alpha and beta chains. To control for contamination, each cDNA library was double barcoded with a SMART-Mk sample barcode plus Illumina barcodes. TruSeq adapter sequences along with Illumina sample barcodes were introduced in two successive PCR steps. Sequencing of the TCR alpha and beta cDNA libraries was done on the Illumina HiSeq platform using custom primers. The study's processing was this. Unique molecular identifiers were extracted from raw reads with MiGEC, and CDR3 positions were determined with MiXCR. Recombination models were inferred per individual with the repgenHMM and IGoR tools using an EM algorithm. Shared clonotype analysis was performed with the tcR package in R, normalizing sharing by the product of cloneset sizes. To study raw recombination without the effects of thymic and clonal selection, out-of-frame nonproductive sequences were analyzed. The raw public data were reprocessed by TCRdb itself: fastp quality trimming at Q25, MiXCR clonotype calling, in-frame beta chains only. Identical CDR3 proteins give one entry, which carries the most common genes and DNA. The authors' filters were not applied to this entry. The sample yields 250,000 or so distinct CDR3 sequences; approximately 11% were counted once. Clones ranked in the top ten supply 3.5% to 4.5% of the sample.

On this clonotype: It has no known antigen specificity. No much larger clone exists at a distance of one base, and base qualities are not known.

These data also formed part of another study, on yellow fever vaccine responses in identical twins. The second study reports: According to the authors, in identical twins the way T cells responded to vaccination appeared partly convergent and partly personalized. Focusing on identical twins, the study followed the T cell clones that responded to the vaccine, and did so with precision.

The chain joins TRBV10-3 to TRBJ2-6; a weak D assignment points to TRBD2 (5 bases agree). Sequences were obtained from memory (CD45RO+) T cells sorted from blood. The sample's cell subset or site label is to be understood as: CD45RO+ enriched T cells. The origin of this receptor is a woman aged 18-29 years in good health. The CDR3 region: CAISGGHSGANVLTF. Read as DNA, the sequence is TGTGCCATCAGTGGAGGGCACTCTGGGGCCAACGTCCTGACTTTC.